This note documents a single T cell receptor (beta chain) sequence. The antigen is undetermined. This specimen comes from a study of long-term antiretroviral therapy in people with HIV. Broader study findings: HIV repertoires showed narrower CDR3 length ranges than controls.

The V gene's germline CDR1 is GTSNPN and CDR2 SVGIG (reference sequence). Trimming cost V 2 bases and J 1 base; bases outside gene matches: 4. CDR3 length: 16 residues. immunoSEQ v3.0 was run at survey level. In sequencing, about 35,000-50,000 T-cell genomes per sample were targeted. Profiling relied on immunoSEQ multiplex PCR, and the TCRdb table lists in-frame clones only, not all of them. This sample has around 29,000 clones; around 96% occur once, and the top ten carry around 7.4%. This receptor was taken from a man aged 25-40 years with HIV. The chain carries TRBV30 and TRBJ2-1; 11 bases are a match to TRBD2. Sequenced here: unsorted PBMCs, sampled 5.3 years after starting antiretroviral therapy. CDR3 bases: TGTGCCTGGAGTCTAGCGGGAGGAAGATCCTACAATGAGCAGTTCTTC. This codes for CAWSLAGGRSYNEQFF.